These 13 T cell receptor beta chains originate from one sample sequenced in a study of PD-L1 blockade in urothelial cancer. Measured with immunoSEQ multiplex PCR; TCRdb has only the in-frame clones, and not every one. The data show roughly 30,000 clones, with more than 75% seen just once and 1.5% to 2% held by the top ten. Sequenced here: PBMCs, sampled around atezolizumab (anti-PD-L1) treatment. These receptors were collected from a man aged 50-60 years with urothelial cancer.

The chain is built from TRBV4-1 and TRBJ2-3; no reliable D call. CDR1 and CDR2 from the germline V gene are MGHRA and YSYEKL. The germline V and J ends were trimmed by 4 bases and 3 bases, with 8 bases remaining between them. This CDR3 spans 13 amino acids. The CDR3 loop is CASSLISTDTQYF. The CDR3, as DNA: TGCGCCAGCAGCCTCATCAGTACAGATACGCAGTATTTT.

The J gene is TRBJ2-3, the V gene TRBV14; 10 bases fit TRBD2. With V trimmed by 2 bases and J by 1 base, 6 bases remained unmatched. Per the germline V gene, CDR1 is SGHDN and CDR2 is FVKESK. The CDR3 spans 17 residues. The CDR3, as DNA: TGTGCCAGCAGCCAATTTCGGACTAGCGGAGGCACAGATACGCAGTATTTT. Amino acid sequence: CASSQFRTSGGTDTQYF.

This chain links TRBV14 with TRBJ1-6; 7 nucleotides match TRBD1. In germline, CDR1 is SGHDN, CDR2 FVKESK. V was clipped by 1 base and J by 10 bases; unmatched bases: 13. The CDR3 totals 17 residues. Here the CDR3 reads CASSQVQTGRSRSPLHF. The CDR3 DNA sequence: TGTGCCAGCAGCCAAGTACAGACAGGGAGATCGAGGTCACCCCTCCACTTT.

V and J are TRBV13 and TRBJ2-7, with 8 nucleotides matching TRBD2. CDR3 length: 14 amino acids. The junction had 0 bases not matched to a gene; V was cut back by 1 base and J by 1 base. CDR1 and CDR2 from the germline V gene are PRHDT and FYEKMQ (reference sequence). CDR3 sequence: CASSLAGGSYEQYF. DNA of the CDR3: TGTGCCAGCAGCTTAGCGGGAGGGTCCTACGAGCAGTACTTC.

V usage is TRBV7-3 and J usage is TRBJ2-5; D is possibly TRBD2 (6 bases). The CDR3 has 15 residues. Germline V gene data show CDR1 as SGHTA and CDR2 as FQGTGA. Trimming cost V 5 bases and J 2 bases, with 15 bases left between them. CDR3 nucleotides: TGTGCCAGCAGCGCAAGTCGGGGGATACAAGAGACCCAGTACTTC. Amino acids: CASSASRGIQETQYF.

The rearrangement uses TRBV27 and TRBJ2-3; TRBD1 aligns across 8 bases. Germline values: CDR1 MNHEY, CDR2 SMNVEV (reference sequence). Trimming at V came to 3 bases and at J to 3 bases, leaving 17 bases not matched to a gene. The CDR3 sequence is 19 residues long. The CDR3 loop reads CASSFAKMGRQGWTDTQYF. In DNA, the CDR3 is TGTGCCAGCAGTTTTGCTAAGATGGGCCGACAGGGGTGGACAGATACGCAGTATTTT.

DNA for the CDR3: TGTGCCAGCAGCTTAAGATCCAGGGCCATGAACACTGAAGCTTTCTTT. This translates into CASSLRSRAMNTEAFF. This chain links TRBV7-2 with TRBJ1-1; D might be TRBD1 (5 bases). The CDR3 has 16 residues. Germline CDR1 is SGHTA and CDR2 is FQGNSA. Trimming shortened V by 2 bases and J by 0 bases, and 13 bases separated the two germline ends.

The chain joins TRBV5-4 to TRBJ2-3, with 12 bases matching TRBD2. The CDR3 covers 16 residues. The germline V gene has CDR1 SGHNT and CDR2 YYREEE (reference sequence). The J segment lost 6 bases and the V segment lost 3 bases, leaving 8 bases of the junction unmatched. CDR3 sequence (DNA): TGTGCCAGCAGCTCCTGGACTAGCGGGGAGGGGGATACGCAGTATTTT. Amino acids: CASSSWTSGEGDTQYF.

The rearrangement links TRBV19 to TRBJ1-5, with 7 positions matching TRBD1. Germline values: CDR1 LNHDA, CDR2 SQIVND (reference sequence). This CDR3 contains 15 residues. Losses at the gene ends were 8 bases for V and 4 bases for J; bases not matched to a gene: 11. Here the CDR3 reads CASRTGGGLNQPQHF. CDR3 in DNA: TGTGCCAGTCGGACAGGAGGGGGACTTAATCAGCCCCAGCATTTT.

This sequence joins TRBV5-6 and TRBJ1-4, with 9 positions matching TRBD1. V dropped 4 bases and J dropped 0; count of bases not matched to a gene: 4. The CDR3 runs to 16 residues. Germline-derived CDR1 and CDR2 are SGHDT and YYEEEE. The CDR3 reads CASSRTGVATNEKLFF. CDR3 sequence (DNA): TGTGCCAGCAGCCGGACAGGGGTCGCAACTAATGAAAAACTGTTTTTT.

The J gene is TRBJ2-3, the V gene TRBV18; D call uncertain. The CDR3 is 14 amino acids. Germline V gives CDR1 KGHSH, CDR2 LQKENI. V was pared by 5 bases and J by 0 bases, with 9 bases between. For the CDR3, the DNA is TGTGCCAGCTCATCATCCGGGAGCACAGATACGCAGTATTTT. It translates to CASSSSGSTDTQYF.

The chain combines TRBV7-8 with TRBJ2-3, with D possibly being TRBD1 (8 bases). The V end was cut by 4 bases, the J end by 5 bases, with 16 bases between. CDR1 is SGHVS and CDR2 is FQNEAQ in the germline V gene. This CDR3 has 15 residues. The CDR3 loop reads CASSSDREGRDTQYF. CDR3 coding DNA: TGTGCCAGCAGCTCGGACAGGGAGGGGAGAGATACGCAGTATTTT.

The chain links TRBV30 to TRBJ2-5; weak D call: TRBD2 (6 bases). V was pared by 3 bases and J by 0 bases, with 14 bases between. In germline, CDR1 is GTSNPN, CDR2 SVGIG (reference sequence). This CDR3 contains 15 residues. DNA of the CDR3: TGTGCCTGGAGACGGGGGAGAGTGTACCAAGAGACCCAGTACTTC. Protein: CAWRRGRVYQETQYF.